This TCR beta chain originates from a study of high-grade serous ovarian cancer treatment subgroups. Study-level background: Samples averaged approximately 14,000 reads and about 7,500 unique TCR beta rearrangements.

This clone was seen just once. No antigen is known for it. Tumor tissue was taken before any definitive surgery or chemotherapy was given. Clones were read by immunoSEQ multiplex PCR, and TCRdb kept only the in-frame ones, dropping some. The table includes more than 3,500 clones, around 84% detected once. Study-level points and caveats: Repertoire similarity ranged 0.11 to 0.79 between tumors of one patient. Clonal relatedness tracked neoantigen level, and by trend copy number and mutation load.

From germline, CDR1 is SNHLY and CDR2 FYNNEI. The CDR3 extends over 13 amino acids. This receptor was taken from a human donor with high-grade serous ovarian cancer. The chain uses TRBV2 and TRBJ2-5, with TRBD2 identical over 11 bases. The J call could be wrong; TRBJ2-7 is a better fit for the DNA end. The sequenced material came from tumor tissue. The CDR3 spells CASRTSGVYEQYF. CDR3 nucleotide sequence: TGTGCCAGCAGGACTAGCGGGGTCTACGAGCAGTACTTC.